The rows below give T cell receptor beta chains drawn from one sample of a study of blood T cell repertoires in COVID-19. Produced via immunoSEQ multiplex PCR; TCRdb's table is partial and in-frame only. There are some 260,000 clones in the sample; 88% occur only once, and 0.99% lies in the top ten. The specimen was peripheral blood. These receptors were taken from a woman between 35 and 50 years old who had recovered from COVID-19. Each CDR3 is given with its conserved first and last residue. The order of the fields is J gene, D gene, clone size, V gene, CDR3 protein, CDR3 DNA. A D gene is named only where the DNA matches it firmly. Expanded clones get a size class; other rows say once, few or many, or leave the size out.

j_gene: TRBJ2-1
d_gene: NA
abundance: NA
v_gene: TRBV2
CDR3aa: CASTRESYNEQFF
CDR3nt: TGTGCCAGCACGAGGGAGTCCTACAATGAGCAGTTCTTC

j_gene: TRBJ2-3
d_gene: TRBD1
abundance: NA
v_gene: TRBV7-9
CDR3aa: CASSLGQRKDTQYF
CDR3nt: TGTGCCAGCAGCTTGGGACAGAGGAAAGATACGCAGTATTTT

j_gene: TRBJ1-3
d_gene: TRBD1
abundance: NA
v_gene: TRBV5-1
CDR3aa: CASSGQGAGNTIYF
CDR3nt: TGCGCCAGCAGCGGACAGGGGGCCGGAAACACCATATATTTT

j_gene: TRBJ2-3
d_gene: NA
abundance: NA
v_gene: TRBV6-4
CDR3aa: CASRGLSTDTQYF
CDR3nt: TGTGCCAGCCGGGGGTTGAGCACAGATACGCAGTATTTT

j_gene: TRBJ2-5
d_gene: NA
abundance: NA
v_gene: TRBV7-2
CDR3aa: CASSLFGQGIQGAQYF
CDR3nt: TGTGCCAGCAGCTTATTCGGGCAGGGGATCCAAGGGGCCCAGTACTTC

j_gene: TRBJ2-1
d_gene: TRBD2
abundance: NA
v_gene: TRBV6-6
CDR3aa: CASRHSSGIEQFF
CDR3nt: TGTGCCAGCAGGCATAGTAGCGGGATTGAGCAGTTCTTC

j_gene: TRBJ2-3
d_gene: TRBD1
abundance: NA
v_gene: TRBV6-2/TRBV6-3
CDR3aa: CASSSGTGSTDTQYF
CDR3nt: TGTGCCAGCAGTTCAGGGACAGGTAGCACAGATACGCAGTATTTT

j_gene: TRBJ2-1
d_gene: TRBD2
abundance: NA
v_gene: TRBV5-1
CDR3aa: CASSLGVAGLYNEQFF
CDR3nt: TGCGCCAGCAGCCTGGGGGTAGCGGGCCTCTACAATGAGCAGTTCTTC

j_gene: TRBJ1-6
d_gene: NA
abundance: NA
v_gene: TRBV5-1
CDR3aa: CASSFGQKNSPLHF
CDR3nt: TGCGCCAGCAGCTTTGGACAGAAAAATTCACCCCTCCACTTT

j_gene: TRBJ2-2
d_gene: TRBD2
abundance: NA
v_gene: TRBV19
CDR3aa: CASSTHSGRTGELFF
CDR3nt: TGTGCCAGTAGTACCCATAGCGGGAGGACCGGGGAGCTGTTTTTT

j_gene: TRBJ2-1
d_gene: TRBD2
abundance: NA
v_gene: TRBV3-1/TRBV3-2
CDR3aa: CASSQEVGLAGAPEQFF
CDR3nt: TGTGCCAGCAGCCAAGAGGTGGGACTAGCGGGAGCCCCTGAGCAGTTCTTC

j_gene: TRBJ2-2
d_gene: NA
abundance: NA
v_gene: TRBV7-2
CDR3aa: CASSPRVPGTGELFF
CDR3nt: TGTGCCAGCAGCCCCCGGGTTCCGGGCACCGGGGAGCTGTTTTTT

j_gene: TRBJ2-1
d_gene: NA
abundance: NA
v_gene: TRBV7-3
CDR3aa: CASSLSWRNHNEQFF
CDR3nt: TGTGCCAGCAGCTTAAGTTGGCGGAATCACAATGAGCAGTTCTTC

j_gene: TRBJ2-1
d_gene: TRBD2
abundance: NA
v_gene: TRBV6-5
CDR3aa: CASSPRTSGSNEQFF
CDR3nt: TGTGCCAGCAGTCCACGGACTAGCGGGAGTAATGAGCAGTTCTTC

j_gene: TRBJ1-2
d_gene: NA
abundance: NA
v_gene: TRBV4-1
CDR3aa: CASSPGDYGYTF
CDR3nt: TGCGCCAGCAGCCCAGGGGACTATGGCTACACCTTC

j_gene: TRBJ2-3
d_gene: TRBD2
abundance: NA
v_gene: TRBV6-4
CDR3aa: CASSEGLAGPDTQYF
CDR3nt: TGTGCCAGCAGTGAGGGACTAGCGGGACCAGATACGCAGTATTTT

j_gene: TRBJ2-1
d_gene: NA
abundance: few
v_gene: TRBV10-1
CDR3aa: CASSYGIADNEQFF
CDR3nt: TGCGCCAGCAGTTACGGTATAGCGGACAATGAGCAGTTCTTC

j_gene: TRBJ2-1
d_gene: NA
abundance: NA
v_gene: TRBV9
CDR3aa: CASSGSATYNEQFF
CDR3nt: TGTGCCAGCAGCGGGAGCGCGACCTACAATGAGCAGTTCTTC

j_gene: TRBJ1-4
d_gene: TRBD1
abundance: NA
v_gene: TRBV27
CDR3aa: CASSPRQGREKLFF
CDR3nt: TGTGCCAGCAGTCCCCGACAGGGCAGGGAAAAACTGTTTTTT

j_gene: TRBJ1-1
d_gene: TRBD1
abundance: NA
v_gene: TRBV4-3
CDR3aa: CASSQDIVDRAKAFF
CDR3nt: TGCGCCAGCAGCCAAGATATCGTGGACAGGGCAAAAGCTTTCTTT

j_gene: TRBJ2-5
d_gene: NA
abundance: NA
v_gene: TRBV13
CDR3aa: CASSLGGGETQYF
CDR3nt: TGTGCCAGCAGCTTAGGCGGCGGAGAGACCCAGTACTTC

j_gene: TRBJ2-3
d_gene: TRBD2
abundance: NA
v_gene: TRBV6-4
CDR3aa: CASSPAGGADTQYF
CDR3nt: TGTGCCAGCAGTCCAGCGGGGGGGGCCGATACGCAGTATTTT

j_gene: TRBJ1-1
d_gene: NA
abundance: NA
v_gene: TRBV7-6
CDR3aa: CASSLGPLGLNTEAFF
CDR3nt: TGTGCCAGCAGCTTAGGGCCTCTGGGCCTTAACACTGAAGCTTTCTTT

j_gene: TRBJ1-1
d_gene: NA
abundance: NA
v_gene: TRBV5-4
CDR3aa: CASSFPGRDTEAFF
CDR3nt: TGTGCCAGCAGCTTCCCTGGCAGGGACACTGAAGCTTTCTTT

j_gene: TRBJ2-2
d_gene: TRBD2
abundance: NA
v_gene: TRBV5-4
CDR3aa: CASSTVAGGPGELFF
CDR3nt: TGTGCCAGCAGCACCGTGGCGGGAGGGCCCGGGGAGCTGTTTTTT

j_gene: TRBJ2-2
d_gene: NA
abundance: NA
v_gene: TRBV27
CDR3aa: CASSLLGSTTGELFF
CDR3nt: TGTGCCAGCAGTTTATTGGGCAGTACTACCGGGGAGCTGTTTTTT

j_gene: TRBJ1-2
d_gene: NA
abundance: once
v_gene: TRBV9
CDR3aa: CASSLRTAKTF
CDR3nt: TGTGCCAGCAGCCTGCGGACTGCTAAAACCTTC

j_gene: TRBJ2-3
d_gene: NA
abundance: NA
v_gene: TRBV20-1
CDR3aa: CSASGGETSTDTQYF
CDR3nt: TGCAGTGCTAGTGGTGGCGAGACAAGCACAGATACGCAGTATTTT

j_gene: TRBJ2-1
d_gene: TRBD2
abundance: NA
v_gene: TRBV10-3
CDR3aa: CAIRPGTSSNEQFF
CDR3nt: TGTGCCATCAGGCCCGGGACTAGTTCCAATGAGCAGTTCTTC

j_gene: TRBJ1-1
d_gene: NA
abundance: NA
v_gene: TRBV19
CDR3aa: CASSITGNTEAFF
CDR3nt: TGTGCCAGTAGTATAACAGGAAACACTGAAGCTTTCTTT

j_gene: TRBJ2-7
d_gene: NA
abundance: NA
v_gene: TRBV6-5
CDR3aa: CASSPGTASYEQYF
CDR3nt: TGTGCCAGCAGTCCCGGGACTGCCTCCTACGAGCAGTACTTC